This TCR beta chain came from a study of T cell changes during pregnancy in multiple sclerosis. The method was immunoSEQ multiplex PCR; TCRdb's version includes in-frame clones alone and lacks a portion of them. The sample has about 94,000 clones; approximately 93% are singletons. The material sequenced was peripheral blood, taken after pregnancy. The receptor comes from a female donor with multiple sclerosis, enrolled in a pregnancy study.

CDR3 sequence: CASSQEPGVSYEQYF. The CDR3 DNA is TGCGCCAGCAGCCAAGAACCGGGAGTTTCGTACGAGCAGTACTTC. The rearrangement uses TRBV4-3 and TRBJ2-7, with a weak D call TRBD2 (6 bases). Trimming pared 0 bases from V and 4 bases from J, leaving 13 bases between. The CDR3 is 15 amino acids. Germline CDR1 LGHNA, CDR2 YSLEER.